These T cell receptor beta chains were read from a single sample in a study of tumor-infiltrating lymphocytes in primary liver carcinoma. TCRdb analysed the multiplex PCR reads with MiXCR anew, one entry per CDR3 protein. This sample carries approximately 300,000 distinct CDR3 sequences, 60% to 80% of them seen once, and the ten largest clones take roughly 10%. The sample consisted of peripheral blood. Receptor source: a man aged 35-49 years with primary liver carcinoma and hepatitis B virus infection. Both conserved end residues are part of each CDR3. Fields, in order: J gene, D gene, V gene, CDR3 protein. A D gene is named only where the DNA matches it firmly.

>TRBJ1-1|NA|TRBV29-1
CSVNGGPREAFF
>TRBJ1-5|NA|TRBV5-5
CPSSESGLVSNQPQHF
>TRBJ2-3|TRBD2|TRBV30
CASVAGVAADTQYF
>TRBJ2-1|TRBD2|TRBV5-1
CASSLALAEVVYNEQFF
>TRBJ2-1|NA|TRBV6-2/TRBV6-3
CASSPGTWRNEQFF
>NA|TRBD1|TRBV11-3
CASSLDQGVAQPQYF
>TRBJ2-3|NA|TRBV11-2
CASNLSVPDTQYF
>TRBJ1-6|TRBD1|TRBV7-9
CASSPPGQGVSPLHF
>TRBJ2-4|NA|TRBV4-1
CASSPVLQKGNIQYF
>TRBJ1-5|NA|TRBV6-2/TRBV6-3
CASSSDGAPGQPQHF
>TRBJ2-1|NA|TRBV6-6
CASSYSNGREYEQFF
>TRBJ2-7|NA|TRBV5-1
CASSPNFGAYEQYF
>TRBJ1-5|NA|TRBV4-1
CASSQDAVGNQPQHF
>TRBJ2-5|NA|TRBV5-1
CASSLQGFQETQYF
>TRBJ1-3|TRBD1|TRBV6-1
CASSEDRDRVNTIYF
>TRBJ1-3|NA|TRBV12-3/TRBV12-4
CASSWGRDTIYF
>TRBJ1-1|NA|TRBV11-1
CASSVDRTNTEALF
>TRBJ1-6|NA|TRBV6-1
CASRPSGGTASPLHF
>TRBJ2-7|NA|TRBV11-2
CASSRMPFRSSYEQYF
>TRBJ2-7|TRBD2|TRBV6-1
CASSEGSGTTYEQCF
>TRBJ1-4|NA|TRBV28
CASSLVGHGDNEKLFF
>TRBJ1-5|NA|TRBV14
CASSSTLDQPHHF
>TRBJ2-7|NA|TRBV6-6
CASRAGTTNEQYF
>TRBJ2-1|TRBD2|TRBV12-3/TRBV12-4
CASSPQLGTSGLSYNEQFF
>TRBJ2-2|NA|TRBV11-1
CVSSLERNTGELFF
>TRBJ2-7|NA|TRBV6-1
CASSIQDGGSYEQYF
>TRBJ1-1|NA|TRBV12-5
CASGLPKNLDKDTEAFF
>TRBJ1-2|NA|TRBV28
CASSSIWGGSALRGYTF
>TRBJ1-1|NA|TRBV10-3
CAIRGAGGGMDTEAFF
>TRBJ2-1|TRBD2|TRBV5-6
CASSFLQPTSGGVF